This TCR beta chain originates from a study of blood T cell repertoires in COVID-19. On the study more broadly: COVID-19 samples collected from the United States, Italy and Spain covered acute and convalescent phases. The cDNA or gDNA used as material had been derived from T cells, B-cell-depleted T cells, or PBMCs.

This CDR3 spans 14 amino acids. Per the original methods: Amplification of reference gene primers provided the estimated nucleated cell counts. Repertoires were generated with immunoSEQ multiplex PCR, while TCRdb's copy carries only in-frame clones and drops some. The V and J calls and clone size were taken over from that table, and D and trimming were inferred from the DNA. Among about 99,000 clones listed, roughly 82% were seen once. The clonotype comes from a man between 60 and 75 years old with acute or convalescent COVID-19. Material: peripheral blood. This chain joins TRBV21-1 and TRBJ2-2; the DNA was not compared with TRBD1, the D call given in the table. TRBV21-1 is designated a pseudogene. CDR3 in amino acids: CASRDSAQHRGAVF. The CDR3 region has the DNA TGTGCCAGCAGGGACAGTGCCCAACACCGGGGAGCTGTTTTT.